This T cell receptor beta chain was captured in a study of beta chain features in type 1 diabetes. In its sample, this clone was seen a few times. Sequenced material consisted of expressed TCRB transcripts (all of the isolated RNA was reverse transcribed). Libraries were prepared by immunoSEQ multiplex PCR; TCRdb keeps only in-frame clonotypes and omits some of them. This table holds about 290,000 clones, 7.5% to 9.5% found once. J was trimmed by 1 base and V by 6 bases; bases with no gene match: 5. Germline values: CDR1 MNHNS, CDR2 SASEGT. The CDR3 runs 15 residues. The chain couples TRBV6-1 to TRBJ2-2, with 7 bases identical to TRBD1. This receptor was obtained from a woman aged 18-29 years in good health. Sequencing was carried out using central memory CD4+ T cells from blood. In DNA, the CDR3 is TGTGCCAGCAGGCAGACAGGGCTGAACACCGGGGAGCTGTTTTTT. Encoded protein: CASRQTGLNTGELFF.